One sample yielded the 11 T cell receptor gamma chains listed below, sequenced in a study of Vδ1+ human thymocytes. Findings and caveats of the study: Thymic TRG and TRD repertoires appeared highly polyclonal.

These TCRs' antigens remain unknown. Extracted RNA was reverse transcribed into cDNA. CDR3 amplicons came from multiplex PCR with pooled V-gene forward and constant-region reverse primers. TCRdb re-called the multiplex PCR reads through CATT. The sample lists tens of thousands of gamma-chain clones; 20% to 25% were seen once. The sample taken for sequencing was Vdelta1+ gamma-delta thymocytes from the thymus. Subset indicated: FACS-sorted CD3+ TCRalphabeta- TCRVdelta1+ TCRVdelta2- thymocytes. Every receptor here comes from a girl in the first two years of life who had congenital heart surgery.

Turning to this clone: The same CDR3 is also encoded by other DNA sequences in this sample. The rearrangement uses TRGV2 and TRGJP2. Trimming removed 1 base from V and 0 bases from J; junction bases left unmatched: 8. CDR3 length equals 17 residues. The V gene's germline CDR1 is EGSNGY and CDR2 YDSYNSKV. The chain's CDR3 is CATWDGRQYSSDWIKTF. CDR3 DNA: TGTGCCACCTGGGACGGAAGACAATATAGTAGTGATTGGATCAAGACGTTT.

V gene TRGV4 combines with J gene TRGJ1 or TRGJ2. V lost 4 bases and J lost 9; bases outside the gene matches: 6. The CDR3 consists of 11 residues. The V gene's germline CDR1 is EGSTGY and CDR2 YDSYTSSV. This CDR3 reads CATWEPLKKLF. The CDR3 region has the DNA TGTGCCACCTGGGAGCCCCTTAAGAAACTCTTT.

This clone was seen more than once but under ten times. The chain employs TRGV8 and TRGJP1. Germline V gene lookup returns CDR1 VENAVY and CDR2 YDSYNSRV. CDR3 length: 13 residues. V trimming: 3 bases; J trimming: 7 bases; junction bases outside the gene matches: 5. The DNA for the CDR3 is TGTGCCACCTGGGATGAAGTTGGTTGGTTCAAGATATTT. Its protein product is CATWDEVGWFKIF.

This clone is medium-sized (0.01 to 0.1%) by share. The chain has TRGV4 and TRGJ1 or TRGJ2. CDR1 and CDR2 (germline): EGSTGY, YDSYTSSV. V lost 4 bases and J lost 0; bases outside the gene matches: 3. The CDR3 totals 13 residues. CDR3 region: CATWEKNYYKKLF. CDR3 bases: TGTGCCACCTGGGAGAAGAATTATTATAAGAAACTCTTT.

On this clone itself: A much bigger clone sits one base away, suggesting this may be a read error. This chain uses TRGV9 with TRGJ1 or TRGJ2. CDR1 is GITISATS, CDR2 ISYDGTV, per germline (reference sequence). With V trimmed by 4 bases and J by 7 bases, 4 bases remained unmatched. The CDR3 is 11 residues long. In DNA form, the CDR3 reads TGTGCCTTGTGGGATGGATATAAGAAACTCTTT. It yields the protein CALWDGYKKLF.

This clone was detected only a few times. The chain has TRGV3 and TRGJ1 or TRGJ2. With 5 bases clipped from V and 0 bases from J, the junction kept 7 bases outside the gene matches. This CDR3 is built from 14 residues. Germline-derived CDR1 and CDR2 are VTNTFY and YDVSTARD (reference sequence). The CDR3 region is CATWALRNYYKKLF. The CDR3 nucleotides are TGTGCCACCTGGGCCCTACGGAATTATTATAAGAAACTCTTT.

This clone has a handful of counts. This chain connects TRGV2 to TRGJP2. Losses at the gene ends were 0 bases for V and 0 bases for J; bases not matched to a gene: 4. The CDR3 contains 16 residues. Germline loops: CDR1 EGSNGY, CDR2 YDSYNSKV. This chain's CDR3 is CATWDGHHSSDWIKTF. CDR3 nucleotides: TGTGCCACCTGGGACGGGCATCATAGTAGTGATTGGATCAAGACGTTT.

The gene calls are TRGV3 and TRGJ1 or TRGJ2. The germline CDR1 and CDR2 sequences are VTNTFY and YDVSTARD (reference sequence). CDR3 length: 16 amino acids. The V and J ends lost 0 bases and 0 bases, in that order; junction bases with no gene match: 8. CDR3 protein: CATWDRNNSNYYKKLF. The DNA of the CDR3 is TGTGCCACCTGGGACAGGAATAATTCGAATTATTATAAGAAACTCTTT.

This clone was seen a single time. The chain joins TRGV8 to TRGJ1 or TRGJ2. This CDR3 comprises 16 residues. Germline CDR1 VENAVY, CDR2 YDSYNSRV. With 2 bases clipped from V and 7 bases from J, the junction kept 17 bases outside the gene matches. CDR3 nucleotides: TGTGCCACCTGGGATAAATGCCCCCGTTTGGGGTATAAGAAACTCTTT. Its translation: CATWDKCPRLGYKKLF.

J is TRGJP2 and V is TRGV2. This CDR3 contains 14 residues. The germline gives CDR1 EGSNGY, CDR2 YDSYNSKV. V lost 0 bases and J lost 6; bases outside the gene matches: 4. CDR3 loop: CATWDGHCDWIKTF. The CDR3 nucleotides read TGTGCCACCTGGGACGGGCACTGTGATTGGATCAAGACGTTT.

The chain uses TRGV2 and TRGJ1 or TRGJ2. This CDR3 has 13 residues. Germline-derived CDR1 and CDR2 are EGSNGY and YDSYNSKV. Trimming took 2 bases from V and 11 from J; bases not matched to a gene: 12. The CDR3 is CATWDDLKTEKLF. For the CDR3, the DNA is TGTGCCACCTGGGACGATCTCAAGACGGAGAAACTCTTT.